A selection of T cell receptor beta chains follows, all from one sample in a study of T cell changes during pregnancy in multiple sclerosis. Clones were read by immunoSEQ multiplex PCR, and TCRdb kept only the in-frame ones, dropping some. The table has 25,000 to 35,000 clones, over 85% seen once. The sequencing used CD4+ T cells from peripheral blood mononuclear cells, collected in the second trimester of pregnancy. The origin of the receptors is a female donor in good health, enrolled as a control in a pregnancy study. The CDR3 runs from the conserved cysteine through the conserved F or W. The order of the fields is CDR3 length, D gene, V gene, clone size, J gene, CDR3 protein, CDR3 DNA. The D gene is left open where the match is weak. Clone size appears in some rows only: once, few, many, or a class for an expanded clone.

cdr3_length: 12; d_call: NA; v_call: TRBV2; clone_size: NA; j_call: TRBJ1-1; cdr3_aa: CASSFRDTEAFF; cdr3_nt: TGTGCCAGCAGTTTCAGGGACACTGAAGCTTTCTTT
cdr3_length: 15; d_call: TRBD1; v_call: TRBV19; clone_size: NA; j_call: TRBJ1-1; cdr3_aa: CASSLQGPWGTEAFF; cdr3_nt: TGTGCCAGTAGTCTACAGGGGCCATGGGGCACTGAAGCTTTCTTT
cdr3_length: 17; d_call: TRBD2; v_call: TRBV7-6; clone_size: NA; j_call: TRBJ2-3; cdr3_aa: CASSSDLLAGGSDTQYF; cdr3_nt: TGTGCCAGCAGCTCGGACCTTCTAGCGGGAGGGTCCGATACGCAGTATTTT
cdr3_length: 13; d_call: TRBD2; v_call: TRBV7-2; clone_size: NA; j_call: TRBJ2-7; cdr3_aa: CASSPGWEGEQYF; cdr3_nt: TGTGCCAGCAGCCCCGGGTGGGAGGGGGAGCAGTACTTC
cdr3_length: 15; d_call: TRBD1; v_call: TRBV15; clone_size: NA; j_call: TRBJ1-5; cdr3_aa: CATSRGGQGNQPQHF; cdr3_nt: TGTGCCACCAGCAGGGGCGGACAGGGCAATCAGCCCCAGCATTTT
cdr3_length: 14; d_call: TRBD1; v_call: TRBV30; clone_size: NA; j_call: TRBJ1-4; cdr3_aa: CAWSVQGQGGKLFF; cdr3_nt: TGTGCCTGGAGTGTACAGGGACAGGGAGGAAAACTGTTTTTT
cdr3_length: 16; d_call: TRBD2; v_call: TRBV15; clone_size: NA; j_call: TRBJ2-3; cdr3_aa: CATSRDRGGSTDTQYF; cdr3_nt: TGTGCCACCAGCAGAGACCGGGGGGGAAGCACAGATACGCAGTATTTT
cdr3_length: 13; d_call: NA; v_call: TRBV11-3; clone_size: NA; j_call: TRBJ1-1; cdr3_aa: CASSQGVQIEAFF; cdr3_nt: TGTGCCAGCAGCCAGGGCGTACAAATTGAAGCTTTCTTT
cdr3_length: 17; d_call: TRBD2; v_call: TRBV5-4; clone_size: NA; j_call: TRBJ2-2; cdr3_aa: CASSLGLAGGPTRELFF; cdr3_nt: TGTGCCAGCAGCTTGGGTCTGGCGGGAGGCCCCACGAGGGAGCTGTTTTTT
cdr3_length: 16; d_call: TRBD2; v_call: TRBV2; clone_size: NA; j_call: TRBJ2-5; cdr3_aa: CASSALAGGYGETQYF; cdr3_nt: TGTGCCAGCAGTGCTCTAGCGGGGGGGTATGGGGAGACCCAGTACTTC
cdr3_length: 14; d_call: NA; v_call: TRBV29-1; clone_size: NA; j_call: TRBJ1-2; cdr3_aa: CSVVSDRANYGYTF; cdr3_nt: TGCAGCGTTGTCTCCGACAGAGCTAACTATGGCTACACCTTC
cdr3_length: 15; d_call: NA; v_call: TRBV19; clone_size: once; j_call: TRBJ1-2; cdr3_aa: CASSNPGGTNYGYTF; cdr3_nt: TGTGCCAGTAGTAACCCCGGAGGTACTAACTATGGCTACACCTTC
cdr3_length: 14; d_call: TRBD1; v_call: TRBV7-2; clone_size: few; j_call: TRBJ1-5; cdr3_aa: CASSLGQRDQPQHF; cdr3_nt: TGTGCCAGCAGCCTGGGACAGCGAGATCAGCCCCAGCATTTT
cdr3_length: 12; d_call: NA; v_call: TRBV30; clone_size: NA; j_call: TRBJ1-2; cdr3_aa: CAWTRDTYGYTF; cdr3_nt: TGTGCCTGGACCCGGGACACCTATGGCTACACCTTC
cdr3_length: 15; d_call: TRBD1; v_call: TRBV5-1; clone_size: NA; j_call: TRBJ1-3; cdr3_aa: CASSPGAGGPDTIYF; cdr3_nt: TGCGCCAGCAGCCCCGGGGCAGGGGGCCCGGACACCATATATTTT
cdr3_length: 18; d_call: TRBD1; v_call: TRBV5-5; clone_size: NA; j_call: TRBJ1-5; cdr3_aa: CASSLAPGQFFSNQPQHF; cdr3_nt: TGTGCCAGCAGCTTGGCCCCGGGACAGTTTTTCAGCAATCAGCCCCAGCATTTT
cdr3_length: 16; d_call: NA; v_call: TRBV30; clone_size: NA; j_call: TRBJ1-3; cdr3_aa: CAWSAGHPNSGNTIYF; cdr3_nt: TGTGCCTGGAGTGCCGGACACCCAAACTCTGGAAACACCATATATTTT
cdr3_length: 14; d_call: TRBD1; v_call: TRBV7-9; clone_size: NA; j_call: TRBJ1-1; cdr3_aa: CASSSTGGDTEAFF; cdr3_nt: TGTGCCAGCAGCTCTACAGGGGGGGACACTGAAGCTTTCTTT
cdr3_length: 14; d_call: TRBD1; v_call: TRBV27; clone_size: NA; j_call: TRBJ1-1; cdr3_aa: CASTSDRGNTEAFF; cdr3_nt: TGTGCCAGCACCTCGGACAGGGGGAACACTGAAGCTTTCTTT
cdr3_length: 15; d_call: TRBD1; v_call: TRBV25-1; clone_size: NA; j_call: TRBJ1-2; cdr3_aa: CASSDSGTVFYGYTF; cdr3_nt: TGTGCCAGCAGTGACTCCGGGACAGTTTTCTATGGCTACACCTTC
cdr3_length: 13; d_call: TRBD1; v_call: TRBV19; clone_size: NA; j_call: TRBJ1-3; cdr3_aa: CASSRQGKDTIYF; cdr3_nt: TGTGCCAGTTCGAGACAGGGGAAAGACACCATATATTTT
cdr3_length: 14; d_call: NA; v_call: TRBV25-1; clone_size: NA; j_call: TRBJ1-4; cdr3_aa: CASSPQGSYEKLFF; cdr3_nt: TGTGCCAGCAGTCCCCAGGGATCCTATGAAAAACTGTTTTTT
cdr3_length: 14; d_call: TRBD2; v_call: TRBV18; clone_size: NA; j_call: TRBJ2-3; cdr3_aa: CASSVAGVTDTQYF; cdr3_nt: TGTGCCAGCTCAGTAGCGGGAGTCACAGATACGCAGTATTTT